This T cell receptor (beta chain) stems from a study of T cell repertoires in cytomegalovirus infection. At the level of the study: CMV infection and matching HLA type were both indicated by public TCR beta signatures. Findings of the study overall: There were HLA-C-restricted CMV-specific TCR beta clonotypes dominating the ex vivo response. Totalled public TCR beta family frequency picked out people who carried CMV plus the relevant HLA.

TCRdb used MiXCR to reprocess the reads, holding one entry per CDR3 protein. This sample yields fewer than 650,000 distinct CDR3 sequences, of which 40% are seen a single time; 48% belongs to the top ten. As for this clonotype: The antigen remains undetermined.

V lost 7 bases to trimming and J lost 3 bases; unmatched junction nucleotides: 10. Germline-derived CDR1 and CDR2 are MNHEY and SMNVEV (reference sequence). The CDR3 runs to 16 residues. The sample was cultured PBMCs, taken from culture after CMV antigen stimulation. The J gene is TRBJ1-1, the V gene TRBV27, with 11 bases identical to TRBD1. The sequence derives from a human donor in good health (CMV status not recorded). Some clones in this sample may be carry-over from other donors' samples. The CDR3 spells CASNSRTGGRYTEAFF. As DNA, the CDR3 is TGTGCCAGCAACTCAAGGACAGGGGGCCGGTACACTGAAGCTTTCTTT.